The 19 T cell receptor beta chains below all came from one sample that was sequenced in a study of glioma-infiltrating T cells after dendritic cell vaccination. Produced via immunoSEQ multiplex PCR; TCRdb's table is partial and in-frame only. The sample has about 92,000 clones; 85% to 90% are singletons. Sequences were derived from blood, sampled before dendritic cell vaccination. The receptor set was obtained from a human donor with glioblastoma.

The chain has TRBV6-6 and TRBJ1-4; D ambiguous. The CDR3 consists of 12 residues. The germline V and J ends were trimmed by 5 bases and 5 bases, with 6 bases remaining between them. CDR1 MNHNY and CDR2 SVGAGI come from the germline V gene (reference sequence). CDR3 sequence (DNA): TGTGCCAGCAGTCCGAGAAATGAAAAACTGTTTTTT. Translating gives CASSPRNEKLFF.

The rearrangement uses TRBV7-6 and TRBJ2-7, with 7 bases that match TRBD2. The V and J ends lost 1 base and 0 bases, in that order; junction bases with no gene match: 12. Per germline, CDR1 SGHVS and CDR2 FNYEAQ. This CDR3 region has 18 residues. For the CDR3, the DNA is TGTGCCAGCAGCTTAGGGAGTCACGGGGAGGGAATCTCCTACGAGCAGTACTTC. Amino acids: CASSLGSHGEGISYEQYF.

This clone was found once. The V and J genes are TRBV6-5 and TRBJ1-2; 9 positions match TRBD1. Germline V gene sequence: CDR1 MNHEY, CDR2 SVGAGI. The CDR3 loop spans 14 amino acids. The ends lost 6 bases at V and 2 bases at J; junction bases unmatched: 4. This CDR3 reads CASRRDRGNYGYTF. As DNA, the CDR3 is TGTGCCAGCAGACGCGACAGGGGGAACTATGGCTACACCTTC.

V gene TRBV19 combines with J gene TRBJ1-5; D uncertain. The V end lost 5 bases, the J end lost 2 bases, and 10 bases lay between the germline ends. This CDR3 region has 14 residues. Germline V CDR1 and CDR2: LNHDA, SQIVND (reference sequence). The CDR3: CASSPGSRNQPQHF. CDR3 DNA sequence: TGTGCCAGTAGTCCGGGTTCGCGCAATCAGCCCCAGCATTTT. Together with reference TRBV19 and TRBJ1-5, the CDR3 gives the full variable domain: DGGITQSPKYLFRKEGQNVTLSCEQNLNHDAMYWYRQDPGQGLRLIYYSQIVNDFQKGDIAEGYSVSREKKESFPLTVTSAQKNPTAFYLCASSPGSRNQPQHFGDGTRLSIL.

V usage is TRBV6-1 and J usage is TRBJ1-1; D is undetermined. Germline CDR1 reads MNHNS; CDR2 reads SASEGT. The CDR3 totals 13 residues. The V gene lost 9 bases and the J gene lost 1 base, with 12 bases spanning the gap. CDR3 sequence reads: CASRSKKNTEAFF. CDR3 DNA sequence: TGTGCCAGTCGGAGTAAGAAGAACACTGAAGCTTTCTTT.

This clone occurred a few times. This sequence joins TRBV18 and TRBJ2-3; 11 bases align to TRBD2. With V trimmed by 3 bases and J by 2 bases, 10 bases remained unmatched. The CDR3 runs to 18 residues. Germline loops: CDR1 KGHSH, CDR2 LQKENI. As DNA, the CDR3 is TGTGCCAGCTCACCGACTAGCGGGGACCTCTACCTCACAGATACGCAGTATTTT. It encodes CASSPTSGDLYLTDTQYF.

The chain is built from TRBV7-2 and TRBJ2-7; D is undetermined. CDR1 is SGHTA and CDR2 is FQGNSA in the germline V gene. V was cut by 5 bases and J by 4 bases, with 18 bases left in between. The CDR3 contains 15 residues. The CDR3 sequence is CASSASEGPNYEQYF. The CDR3 region has the DNA TGTGCCAGCAGCGCGAGCGAAGGCCCCAATTACGAGCAGTACTTC.

The rearrangement joins TRBV25-1 to TRBJ1-1, with 9 bases that match TRBD1. CDR1 MGHDK and CDR2 SYGVNS come from the germline V gene. CDR3 length equals 13 residues. Trimming cost V 6 bases and J 10 bases; bases outside gene matches: 9. The CDR3 DNA sequence: TGTGCCAGCAGCACTCAGACAGGGGGGCGAGCTTTCTTT. Translated, it gives CASSTQTGGRAFF. Looking up the rest from reference TRBV25-1 and TRBJ1-1 gives the full variable domain: EADIYQTPRYLVIGTGKKITLECSQTMGHDKMYWYQQDPGMELHLIHYSYGVNSTEKGDLSSESTVSRIRTEHFPLTLESARPSHTSQYLCASSTQTGGRAFFGQGTRLTVV.

This chain uses TRBV2 with TRBJ2-7, with a tentative D call TRBD2 (5 bases). V lost 2 bases, J lost 0 bases, and 8 bases lay in between. CDR1 is SNHLY and CDR2 is FYNNEI in the germline V gene. The CDR3 runs to 14 residues. CDR3 amino acids: CASSESGFSYEQYF. The DNA for the CDR3 is TGTGCCAGCAGTGAAAGCGGTTTCTCCTACGAGCAGTACTTC.

This chain uses TRBV29-1 with TRBJ1-1, with 10 bases aligning to TRBD1. V was pared by 7 bases and J by 4 bases, with 6 bases of the junction left unmatched. CDR3 size: 13 residues. Germline CDR1 SQVTM, CDR2 ANQGSEA. As DNA, the CDR3 is TGCAGCGCTCCGGGACAGGGGTTCACTGAAGCTTTCTTT. It yields the protein CSAPGQGFTEAFF.

The chain carries TRBV5-1 and TRBJ2-5; TRBD1 agrees at 10 bases. V lost 4 bases to trimming and J lost 5 bases; unmatched junction nucleotides: 5. The CDR3 extends over 14 amino acids. The germline CDR1 and CDR2 sequences are SGHRS and YFSETQ. The CDR3 spells CASSGDRGGETQYF. CDR3 in DNA: TGCGCCAGCAGCGGGGACAGGGGCGGGGAGACCCAGTACTTC.

This chain joins TRBV11-2 and TRBJ2-7; the D gene is possibly TRBD1 (6 bases). There are 14 residues in the CDR3. V was pared by 1 base and J by 4 bases, with 11 bases between. The germline V gene encodes CDR1 SGHAT and CDR2 FQNNGV. The CDR3 nucleotides read TGTGCCAGCAGCTTAGCTGGACAGAAATACGAGCAGTACTTC. It specifies CASSLAGQKYEQYF.

This clone came up many times. This chain joins TRBV11-2 and TRBJ2-7; D not resolved. Germline CDR1 and CDR2: SGHAT and FQNNGV. Trimming cost V 3 bases and J 1 base, with 4 bases left between them. This CDR3 has 12 residues. CDR3 nucleotides: TGTGCCAGCAGCTTGTCGTCCTACGAGCAGTACTTC. Translated: CASSLSSYEQYF.

The V and J genes are TRBV6-1 and TRBJ2-7; 11 bases fit TRBD1. The CDR3 totals 14 residues. Germline V gene sequence: CDR1 MNHNS, CDR2 SASEGT. J was trimmed by 3 bases and V by 6 bases; bases with no gene match: 4. Here the CDR3 DNA reads TGTGCCAGCAGCCAAGGGACAGGGGGCTACGAGCAGTACTTC. Translation gives CASSQGTGGYEQYF.

The chain combines TRBV15 with TRBJ2-7, with 8 bases aligning to TRBD2. CDR3 length: 14 residues. Germline values: CDR1 LNHNV, CDR2 YYDKDF (reference sequence). The V segment lost 8 bases and the J segment 2 bases; nucleotides outside the gene matches: 8. CDR3 sequence reads: CATGEIAGTYEQYF. The CDR3 coding sequence is TGTGCCACCGGTGAGATAGCGGGGACCTACGAGCAGTACTTC.

The V call is TRBV6-1, the J call TRBJ1-4; D remains ambiguous. Germline V gene sequence: CDR1 MNHNS, CDR2 SASEGT. The V gene lost 3 bases and the J gene lost 0 bases, with 11 bases spanning the gap. There are 16 residues in the CDR3. CDR3 sequence: CASSEGRFATNEKLFF. The CDR3 region has the DNA TGTGCCAGCAGTGAGGGGAGGTTTGCAACTAATGAAAAACTGTTTTTT.

This clone showed up just once. This chain joins TRBV29-1 and TRBJ2-1; TRBD2 aligns across 10 bases. CDR3 length: 13 residues. Germline CDR1 SQVTM, CDR2 ANQGSEA. J lost 4 bases, V lost 8 bases, and 5 bases had no gene match. Written as DNA, the CDR3 is TGCAGCAAAGCTAGCGGGAGTTACAATGAGCAGTTCTTC. It is translated as CSKASGSYNEQFF.

This chain joins TRBV9 and TRBJ2-7; D is possibly TRBD1 (6 bases). The CDR3 sequence is 14 residues long. Trimming took 4 bases from V and 1 from J, leaving 12 bases between them. The germline CDR1 and CDR2 sequences are SGDLS and YYNGEE. The CDR3 DNA follows: TGTGCCAGCAGCCCCGGGACAAAATCCTACGAGCAGTACTTC. It translates to CASSPGTKSYEQYF. Complete variable domain (other parts from reference TRBV9 and TRBJ2-7): DSGVTQTPKHLITATGQRVTLRCSPRSGDLSVYWYQQSLDQGLQFLIQYYNGEERAKGNILERFSAQQFPDLHSELNLSSLELGDSALYFCASSPGTKSYEQYFGPGTRLTVT.

This chain uses TRBV2 with TRBJ1-1; weak D call: TRBD1 (5 bases). Trimming left V 7 bases short and J 2 bases short, with 11 bases between. The germline CDR1 and CDR2 sequences are SNHLY and FYNNEI. The CDR3 totals 13 residues. The CDR3 DNA is TGTGCCAGCATTCGGGGGTTAAACACTGAAGCTTTCTTT. Amino acids: CASIRGLNTEAFF.